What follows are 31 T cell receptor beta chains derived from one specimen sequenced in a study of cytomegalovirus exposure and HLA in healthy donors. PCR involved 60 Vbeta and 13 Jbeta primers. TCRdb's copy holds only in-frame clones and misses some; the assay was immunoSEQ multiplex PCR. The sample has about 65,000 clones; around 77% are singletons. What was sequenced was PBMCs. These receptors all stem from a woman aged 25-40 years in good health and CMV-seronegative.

As DNA, the CDR3 is TGTGCCAGCAGCCAACTAGCGGGAGTGTTTGCCAGTGAGCAGTTCTTC. Translation gives CASSQLAGVFASEQFF. The chain carries TRBV14 and TRBJ2-1; 10 nucleotides line up with TRBD2. Germline loops: CDR1 SGHDN, CDR2 FVKESK. The V gene end was trimmed by 2 bases and the J gene end by 9 bases; junction bases not matched to a gene: 10. The CDR3 loop spans 16 amino acids.

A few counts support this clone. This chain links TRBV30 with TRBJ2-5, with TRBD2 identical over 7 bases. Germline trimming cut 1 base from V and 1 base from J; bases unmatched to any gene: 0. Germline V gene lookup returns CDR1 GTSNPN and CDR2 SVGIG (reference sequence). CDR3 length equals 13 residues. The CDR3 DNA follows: TGTGCCTGGAGTGGGGGGGGCCAAGAGACCCAGTACTTC. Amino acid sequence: CAWSGGGQETQYF.

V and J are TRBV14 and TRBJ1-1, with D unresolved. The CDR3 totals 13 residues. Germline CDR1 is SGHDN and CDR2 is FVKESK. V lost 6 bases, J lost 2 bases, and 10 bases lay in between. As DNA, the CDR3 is TGTGCCAGCAGTCCGACACTCAACACTGAAGCTTTCTTT. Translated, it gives CASSPTLNTEAFF. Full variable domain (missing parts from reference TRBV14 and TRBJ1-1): EAGVTQFPSHSVIEKGQTVTLRCDPISGHDNLYWYRRVMGKEIKFLLHFVKESKQDESGMPNNRFLAERTGGTYSTLKVQPAELEDSGVYFCASSPTLNTEAFFGQGTRLTVV.

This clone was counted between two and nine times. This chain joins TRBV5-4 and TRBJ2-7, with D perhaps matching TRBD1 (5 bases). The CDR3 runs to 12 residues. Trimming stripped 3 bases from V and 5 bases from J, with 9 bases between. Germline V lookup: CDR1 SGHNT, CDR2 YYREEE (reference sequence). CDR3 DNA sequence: TGTGCCAGCAGCTACCAGGGCCACGAGCAGTACTTC. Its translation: CASSYQGHEQYF.

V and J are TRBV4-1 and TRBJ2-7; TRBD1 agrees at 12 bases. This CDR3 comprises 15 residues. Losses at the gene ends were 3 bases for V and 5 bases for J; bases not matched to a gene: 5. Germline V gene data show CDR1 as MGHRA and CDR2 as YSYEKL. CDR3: CASSQEGQGADEQYF. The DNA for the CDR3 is TGCGCCAGCAGCCAGGAGGGACAGGGGGCTGACGAGCAGTACTTC.

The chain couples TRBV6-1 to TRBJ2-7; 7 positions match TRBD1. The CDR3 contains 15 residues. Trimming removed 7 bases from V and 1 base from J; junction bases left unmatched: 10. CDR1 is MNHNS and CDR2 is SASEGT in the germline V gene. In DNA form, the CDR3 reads TGTGCCAGCAATCGAAGGGGGCGGAGGTCCTACGAGCAGTACTTC. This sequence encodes CASNRRGRRSYEQYF.

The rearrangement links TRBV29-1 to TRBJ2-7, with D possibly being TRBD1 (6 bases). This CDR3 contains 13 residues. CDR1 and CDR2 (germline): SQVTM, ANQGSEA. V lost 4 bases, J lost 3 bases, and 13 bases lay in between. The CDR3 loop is CSVGGTSHYEQYF. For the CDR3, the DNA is TGCAGCGTTGGAGGGACATCGCACTACGAGCAGTACTTC.

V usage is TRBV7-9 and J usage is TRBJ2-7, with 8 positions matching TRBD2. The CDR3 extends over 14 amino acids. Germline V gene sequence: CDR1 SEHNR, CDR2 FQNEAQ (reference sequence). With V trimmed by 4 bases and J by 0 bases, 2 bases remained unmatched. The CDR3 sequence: CASSSSGSSYEQYF. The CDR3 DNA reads TGTGCCAGCAGCTCCAGCGGGAGCTCCTACGAGCAGTACTTC. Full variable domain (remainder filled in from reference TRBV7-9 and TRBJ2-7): DTGVSQNPRHKITKRGQNVTFRCDPISEHNRLYWYRQTLGQGPEFLTYFQNEAQLEKSRLLSDRFSAERPKGSFSTLEIQRTEQGDSAMYLCASSSSGSSYEQYFGPGTRLTVT.

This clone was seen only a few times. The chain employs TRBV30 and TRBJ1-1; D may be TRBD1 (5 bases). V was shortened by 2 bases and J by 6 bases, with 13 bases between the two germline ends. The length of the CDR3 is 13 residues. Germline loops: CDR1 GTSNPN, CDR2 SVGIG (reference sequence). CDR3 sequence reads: CAWSSWGKAEAFF. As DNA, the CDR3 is TGTGCCTGGAGTTCGTGGGGCAAGGCTGAAGCTTTCTTT.

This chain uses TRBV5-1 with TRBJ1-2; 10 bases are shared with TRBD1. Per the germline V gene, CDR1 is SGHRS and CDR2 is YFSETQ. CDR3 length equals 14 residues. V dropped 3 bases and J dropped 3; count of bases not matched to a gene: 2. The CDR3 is CASSSGTGDYGYTF. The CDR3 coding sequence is TGCGCCAGCAGCTCCGGGACAGGGGACTATGGCTACACCTTC.

The CDR3, as DNA: TGCGCCAGCAGCCAAGGGGAGGGGAGAGCGAACACTGAAGCTTTCTTT. This sequence encodes CASSQGEGRANTEAFF. V and J are TRBV4-3 and TRBJ1-1, with D tentatively TRBD1 (5 bases). The V gene lost 1 base and the J gene lost 1 base, with 13 bases spanning the gap. This CDR3 has 16 residues. Germline V gives CDR1 LGHNA, CDR2 YSLEER.

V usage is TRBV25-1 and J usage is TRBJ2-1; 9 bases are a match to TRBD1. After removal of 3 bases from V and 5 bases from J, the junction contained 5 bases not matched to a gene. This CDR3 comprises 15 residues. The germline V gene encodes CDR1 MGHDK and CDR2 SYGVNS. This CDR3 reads CASSDRQGEDNEQFF. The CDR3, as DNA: TGTGCCAGCAGTGACCGACAGGGGGAGGACAATGAGCAGTTCTTC.

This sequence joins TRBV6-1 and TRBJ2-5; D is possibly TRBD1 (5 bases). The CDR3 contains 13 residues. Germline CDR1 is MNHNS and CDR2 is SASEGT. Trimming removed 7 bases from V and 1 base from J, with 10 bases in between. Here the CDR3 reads CASNQDSQETQYF. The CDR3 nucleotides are TGTGCCAGCAACCAAGACAGCCAAGAGACCCAGTACTTC.

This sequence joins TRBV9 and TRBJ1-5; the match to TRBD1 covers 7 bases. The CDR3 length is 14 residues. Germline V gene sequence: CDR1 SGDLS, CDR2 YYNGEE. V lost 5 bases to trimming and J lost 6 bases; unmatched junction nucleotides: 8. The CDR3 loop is CASSRQGWGQPQHF. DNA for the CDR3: TGTGCCAGCAGTCGACAGGGCTGGGGTCAGCCCCAGCATTTT.

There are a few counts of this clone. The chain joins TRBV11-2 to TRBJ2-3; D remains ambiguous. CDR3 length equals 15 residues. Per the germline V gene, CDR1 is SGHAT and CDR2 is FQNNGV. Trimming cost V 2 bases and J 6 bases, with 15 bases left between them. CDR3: CASSLNQAVWDTQYF. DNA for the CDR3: TGTGCCAGCAGCTTAAACCAGGCCGTTTGGGATACGCAGTATTTT.

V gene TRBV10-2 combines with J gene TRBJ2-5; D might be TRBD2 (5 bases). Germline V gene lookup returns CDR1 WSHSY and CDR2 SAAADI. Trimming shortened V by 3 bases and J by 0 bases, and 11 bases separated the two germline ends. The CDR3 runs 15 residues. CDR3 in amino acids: CASSDRDAYQETQYF. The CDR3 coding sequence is TGCGCCAGCAGTGACCGGGATGCCTACCAAGAGACCCAGTACTTC.

As DNA, the CDR3 is TGCAGCGTTTCCCCCGGGGGGATGAACACTGAAGCTTTCTTT. It translates to CSVSPGGMNTEAFF. The V and J genes are TRBV29-1 and TRBJ1-1; D may be TRBD1 (5 bases). Between the trimmed V and J ends, which lost 5 bases and 0 bases, there was a span of 13 bases. The CDR3 runs 14 residues. CDR1 is SQVTM, CDR2 ANQGSEA, per germline.

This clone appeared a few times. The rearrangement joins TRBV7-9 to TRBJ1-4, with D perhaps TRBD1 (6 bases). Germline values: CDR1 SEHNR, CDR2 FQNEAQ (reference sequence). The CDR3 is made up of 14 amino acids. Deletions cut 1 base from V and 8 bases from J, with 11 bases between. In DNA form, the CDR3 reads TGTGCCAGCAGCTTAGGCCTTAGGGGGGAAAAACTGTTTTTT. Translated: CASSLGLRGEKLFF.

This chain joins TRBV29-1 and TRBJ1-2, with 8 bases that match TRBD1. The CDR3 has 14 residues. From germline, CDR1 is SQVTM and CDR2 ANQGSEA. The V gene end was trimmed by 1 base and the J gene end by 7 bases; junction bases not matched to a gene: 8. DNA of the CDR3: TGCAGCGTTGAAGTTTTCGGACAGGGCGCTGGCTACACCTTC. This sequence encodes CSVEVFGQGAGYTF.

The chain's CDR3 is CASRSGNEQFF. Written as DNA, the CDR3 is TGCGCCAGCCGGAGTGGCAATGAGCAGTTCTTC. The V gene is TRBV5-1, the J gene TRBJ2-1; no clear D. V lost 7 bases to trimming and J lost 6 bases, with 8 bases between them. This CDR3 contains 11 residues. Germline V gene data show CDR1 as SGHRS and CDR2 as YFSETQ.

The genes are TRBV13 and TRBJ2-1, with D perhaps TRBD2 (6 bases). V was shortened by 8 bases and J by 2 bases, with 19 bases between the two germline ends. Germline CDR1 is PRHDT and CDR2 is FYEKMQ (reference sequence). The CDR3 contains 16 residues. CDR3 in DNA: TGTGCCAGCCATTACCGGGGGACCGGGACCTACAATGAGCAGTTCTTC. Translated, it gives CASHYRGTGTYNEQFF. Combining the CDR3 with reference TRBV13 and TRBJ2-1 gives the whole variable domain AAGVIQSPRHLIKEKRETATLKCYPIPRHDTVYWYQQGPGQDPQFLISFYEKMQSDKGSIPDRFSAQQFSDYHSELNMSSLELGDSALYFCASHYRGTGTYNEQFFGPGTRLTVL.

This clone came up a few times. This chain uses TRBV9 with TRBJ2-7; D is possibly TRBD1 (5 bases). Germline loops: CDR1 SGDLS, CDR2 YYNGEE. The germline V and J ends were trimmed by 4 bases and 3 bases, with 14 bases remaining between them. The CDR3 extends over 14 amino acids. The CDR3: CASSTKNDSYEQYF. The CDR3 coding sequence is TGTGCCAGCAGCACTAAAAATGACAGCTACGAGCAGTACTTC.

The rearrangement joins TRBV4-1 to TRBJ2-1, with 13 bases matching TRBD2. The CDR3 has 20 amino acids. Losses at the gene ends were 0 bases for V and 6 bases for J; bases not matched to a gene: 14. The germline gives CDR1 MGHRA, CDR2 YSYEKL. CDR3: CASSQDPSLAGGRGRNEQFF. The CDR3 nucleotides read TGCGCCAGCAGCCAAGATCCCTCACTAGCGGGGGGGCGAGGGCGCAATGAGCAGTTCTTC.

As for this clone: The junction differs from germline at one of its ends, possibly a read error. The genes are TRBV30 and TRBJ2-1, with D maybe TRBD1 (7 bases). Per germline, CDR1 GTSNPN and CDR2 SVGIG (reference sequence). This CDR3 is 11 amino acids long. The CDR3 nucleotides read TGTGCCTGGAGTGTGGGGGGACAGCAGATCTTC. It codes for CAWSVGGQQIF.

The CDR3 is CASSQQPGTPYNEQFF. The DNA of the CDR3 is TGCGCCAGCAGCCAGCAACCCGGGACACCCTACAATGAGCAGTTCTTC. The chain links TRBV4-3 to TRBJ2-1, with a weak D call TRBD1 (6 bases). The CDR3 length is 16 residues. Germline CDR1 is LGHNA and CDR2 is YSLEER. V was clipped by 3 bases and J by 2 bases, with 14 bases between them.

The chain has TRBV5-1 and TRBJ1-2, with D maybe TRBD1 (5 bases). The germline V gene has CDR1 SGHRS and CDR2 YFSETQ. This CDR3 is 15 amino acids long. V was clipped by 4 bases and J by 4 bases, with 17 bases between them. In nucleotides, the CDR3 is TGCGCCAGCAGCGAAAGGACAACAGGCACCTATGGCTACACCTTC. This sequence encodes CASSERTTGTYGYTF. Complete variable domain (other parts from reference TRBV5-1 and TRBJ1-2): KAGVTQTPRYLIKTRGQQVTLSCSPISGHRSVSWYQQTPGQGLQFLFEYFSETQRNKGNFPGRFSGRQFSNSRSEMNVSTLELGDSALYLCASSERTTGTYGYTFGSGTRLTVV.

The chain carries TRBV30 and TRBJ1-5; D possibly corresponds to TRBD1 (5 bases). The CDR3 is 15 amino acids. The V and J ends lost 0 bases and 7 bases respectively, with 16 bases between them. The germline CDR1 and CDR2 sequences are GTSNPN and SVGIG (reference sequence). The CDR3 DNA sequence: TGTGCCTGGAGTGTACGTGGGTATAGGGGCCAGCCCCAGCATTTT. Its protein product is CAWSVRGYRGQPQHF. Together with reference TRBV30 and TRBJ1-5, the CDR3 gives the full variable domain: SQTIHQWPATLVQPVGSPLSLECTVEGTSNPNLYWYRQAAGRGLQLLFYSVGIGQISSEVPQNLSASRPQDRQFILSSKKLLLSDSGFYLCAWSVRGYRGQPQHFGDGTRLSIL.

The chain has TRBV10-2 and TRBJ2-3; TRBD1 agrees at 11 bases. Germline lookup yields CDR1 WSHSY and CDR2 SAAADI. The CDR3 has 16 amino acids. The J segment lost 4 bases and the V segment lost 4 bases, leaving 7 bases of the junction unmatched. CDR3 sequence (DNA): TGCGCCAGCAGTGTGTCGGGGACAGGGGGTGCAGATACGCAGTATTTT. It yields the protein CASSVSGTGGADTQYF.

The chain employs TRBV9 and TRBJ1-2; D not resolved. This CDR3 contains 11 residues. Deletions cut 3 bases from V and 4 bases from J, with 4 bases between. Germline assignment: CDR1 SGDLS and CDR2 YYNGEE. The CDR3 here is CASSDFYGYTF. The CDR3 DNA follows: TGTGCCAGCAGCGACTTCTATGGCTACACCTTC.

CDR3 sequence reads: CAWSTGWDTEAFF. CDR3 nucleotide sequence: TGTGCCTGGAGTACCGGGTGGGACACTGAAGCTTTCTTT. The rearrangement uses TRBV30 and TRBJ1-1; no reliable D call. In germline, CDR1 is GTSNPN, CDR2 SVGIG (reference sequence). The CDR3 runs 13 residues. Trimming pared 2 bases from V and 3 bases from J, leaving 10 bases between.

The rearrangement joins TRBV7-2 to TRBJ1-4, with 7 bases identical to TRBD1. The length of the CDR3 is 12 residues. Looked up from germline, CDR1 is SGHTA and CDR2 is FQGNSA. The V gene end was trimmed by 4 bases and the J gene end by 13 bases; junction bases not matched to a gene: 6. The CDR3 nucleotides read TGTGCCAGCAGCTATGGGGACAGTTCACTGTTTTTT. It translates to CASSYGDSSLFF.